Presented here are 22 T cell receptor beta chains from one specimen sequenced in a study of cytomegalovirus exposure and HLA in healthy donors. PCR involved 60 Vbeta and 13 Jbeta primers. Assay used: immunoSEQ multiplex PCR; TCRdb lists only in-frame clones, some missing. The table includes about 70,000 clones, over 70% detected once. Source material: PBMCs. The receptors come from a human donor in good health.

The table lists this clone with a few counts. Other DNA sequences from this sample encode an identical CDR3 as well. In DNA, the CDR3 is TGTGCCAGCAGCCGCCAGGTACAAGAGACCCAGTACTTC. Translation: CASSRQVQETQYF. The rearrangement links TRBV7-3 to TRBJ2-5; D is uncertain. This CDR3 spans 13 amino acids. Per the germline V gene, CDR1 is SGHTA and CDR2 is FQGTGA. V lost 5 bases to trimming and J lost 2 bases, with 9 bases between them.

The table lists this clone with a few counts. The chain carries TRBV10-3 and TRBJ2-7, with 10 bases that match TRBD1. This CDR3 comprises 14 residues. Germline CDR1 and CDR2: ENHRY and SYGVKD. V gave up 8 bases and J gave up 3 bases; unmatched junction bases: 7. CDR3 DNA sequence: TGTGCCATCGGTCCGGGACAGGGGCTCTACGAGCAGTACTTC. Encoded protein: CAIGPGQGLYEQYF.

This sequence joins TRBV19 and TRBJ1-5; the D gene is possibly TRBD1 (6 bases). The CDR3 length is 13 residues. Germline V CDR1 and CDR2: LNHDA, SQIVND (reference sequence). V lost 5 bases and J lost 3, with 8 bases in between. The CDR3 DNA sequence: TGTGCCAGTAGTTGGACAGTCAATCAGCCCCAGCATTTT. Translation: CASSWTVNQPQHF.

CDR3 bases: TGTGCCAGCACTAACCTAGCGGGAGGAGAGCAGTTCTTC. Translated, it gives CASTNLAGGEQFF. This chain joins TRBV2 and TRBJ2-1, with 11 positions matching TRBD2. CDR1 and CDR2 (germline): SNHLY, FYNNEI. With 7 bases clipped from V and 10 bases from J, the junction kept 6 bases outside the gene matches. The CDR3 contains 13 residues.

The V and J genes are TRBV30 and TRBJ1-2; weak D call: TRBD1 (6 bases). CDR3 size: 12 residues. Germline values: CDR1 GTSNPN, CDR2 SVGIG (reference sequence). V was pared by 4 bases and J by 7 bases, with 13 bases between. In DNA form, the CDR3 reads TGTGCCTGGACGGGGGGCTGGTCTGGCTACACCTTC. Protein sequence: CAWTGGWSGYTF.

The chain recombines TRBV18 with TRBJ2-1; 8 bases line up with TRBD1. V trimming: 0 bases; J trimming: 7 bases; junction bases outside the gene matches: 14. The CDR3 has 18 amino acids. CDR1 and CDR2 from the germline V gene are KGHSH and LQKENI. DNA for the CDR3: TGTGCCAGCTCACCACCGGCAGGGGGCGGGTCTCGGGGGAATGAGCAGTTCTTC. This translates into CASSPPAGGGSRGNEQFF.

The rearrangement links TRBV4-1 to TRBJ1-5, with D possibly being TRBD1 (6 bases). The V gene's germline CDR1 is MGHRA and CDR2 YSYEKL. This CDR3 is 17 amino acids long. With 6 bases removed from V and 0 bases from J, the gap between germline ends came to 18 bases. The CDR3 loop is CASSSREKGGSNQPQHF. The CDR3 nucleotides read TGCGCCAGCAGTAGCAGGGAAAAAGGGGGTAGCAATCAGCCCCAGCATTTT.

This clone was detected a few times. V gene TRBV7-3 combines with J gene TRBJ2-1; TRBD2 matches at 9 bases. CDR3 size: 13 residues. From germline, CDR1 is SGHTA and CDR2 FQGTGA. Unmatched junction bases numbered 1, after V lost 0 bases and J lost 10 bases. The CDR3 DNA follows: TGTGCCAGCAGCTTAACGCTAGCGGGGGAGCAGTTCTTC. Translating it yields CASSLTLAGEQFF.

The chain links TRBV6-1 to TRBJ2-7; D perhaps matches TRBD2 (5 bases). Trimming pared 7 bases from V and 4 bases from J, leaving 14 bases between. Germline CDR1 MNHNS, CDR2 SASEGT. This CDR3 has 13 residues. The DNA of the CDR3 is TGTGCCAGCACCAGCGGTCAAGGATACGAGCAGTACTTC. This encodes CASTSGQGYEQYF.

V and J are TRBV19 and TRBJ1-5; maybe TRBD1 (6 bases). Germline V gives CDR1 LNHDA, CDR2 SQIVND (reference sequence). The CDR3 spans 24 residues. V lost 7 bases and J lost 4, with 44 bases in between. CDR3 nucleotide sequence: TGTGCCAGTAAGCGAGGGGCAGGGGAGAAGAGGAAGGCAAAAGAGGTTCGGCGAAATCAGCCCCAGCATTTT. Protein: CASKRGAGEKRKAKEVRRNQPQHF.

This chain connects TRBV11-2 to TRBJ1-1; D perhaps matches TRBD1 (5 bases). CDR3 length equals 14 residues. Germline values: CDR1 SGHAT, CDR2 FQNNGV. Trimming took 6 bases from V and 4 from J, leaving 15 bases between them. The CDR3 bases are TGTGCCAGCAGGTGGAGGGGAGGAACCACTGAAGCTTTCTTT. It specifies CASRWRGGTTEAFF.

This clone was detected a few times. J is TRBJ2-6 and V is TRBV10-3; 8 bases align to TRBD2. Germline lookup yields CDR1 ENHRY and CDR2 SYGVKD. CDR3 length: 17 residues. V dropped 2 bases and J dropped 0; count of bases not matched to a gene: 3. CDR3 protein: CAISELAGHSGANVLTF. CDR3 nucleotides: TGTGCCATCAGTGAGCTAGCGGGCCACTCTGGGGCCAACGTCCTGACTTTC.

This clone came up a few times. The chain couples TRBV7-3 to TRBJ2-2; TRBD1 agrees at 11 bases. The V gene's germline CDR1 is SGHTA and CDR2 FQGTGA. CDR3 length: 14 amino acids. After removal of 6 bases from V and 7 bases from J, the junction contained 4 bases not matched to a gene. In DNA form, the CDR3 reads TGTGCCAGCAGGCGGGACAGGGGGGACGGGGAGCTGTTTTTT. It specifies CASRRDRGDGELFF.

This clone appeared a few times. This chain connects TRBV27 to TRBJ1-1; D ambiguous. CDR1 MNHEY and CDR2 SMNVEV come from the germline V gene (reference sequence). This CDR3 region has 19 residues. V was cut by 5 bases and J by 0 bases, with 25 bases left in between. The CDR3 loop reads CASSPRIDSWLNMNTEAFF. For the CDR3, the DNA is TGTGCCAGCAGTCCGAGGATTGACTCTTGGTTGAACATGAACACTGAAGCTTTCTTT.

The chain's CDR3 is CASRGGEYGYTF. The CDR3 DNA reads as TGTGCCAGCAGAGGGGGCGAGTATGGCTACACCTTC. This chain connects TRBV2 to TRBJ1-2, with 7 bases that match TRBD1. Unmatched junction bases numbered 3, after V lost 6 bases and J lost 5 bases. The CDR3 extends over 12 amino acids. CDR1 is SNHLY and CDR2 is FYNNEI in the germline V gene.

The chain has TRBV7-8 and TRBJ2-2, with D perhaps matching TRBD1 (5 bases). This CDR3 spans 15 amino acids. The germline V gene encodes CDR1 SGHVS and CDR2 FQNEAQ. The V end was cut by 0 bases, the J end by 4 bases, with 9 bases between. CDR3 DNA sequence: TGTGCCAGCAGCTTAGCCGGGCAGGGCACCGGGGAGCTGTTTTTT. Residues: CASSLAGQGTGELFF.

V usage is TRBV5-5 and J usage is TRBJ1-5; possibly TRBD1 for D (5 bases). Trimming removed 0 bases at V and 4 bases at J, with 11 bases between. Germline CDR1 reads SGHKS; CDR2 reads YYEKEE (reference sequence). The length of the CDR3 is 15 residues. In DNA, the CDR3 is TGTGCCAGCAGCTTGGCGGGACTGATAAATCAGCCCCAGCATTTT. Its translation: CASSLAGLINQPQHF.

The chain recombines TRBV4-1 with TRBJ1-6; D gene ambiguous. Germline V lookup: CDR1 MGHRA, CDR2 YSYEKL. Trimming removed 0 bases from V and 9 bases from J, with 12 bases in between. This CDR3 is built from 15 residues. For the CDR3, the DNA is TGCGCCAGCAGCCAAGAACCGGGTTTGGGTTCACCCCTCCACTTT. It yields the protein CASSQEPGLGSPLHF.

This clone was recorded once. The chain links TRBV29-1 to TRBJ2-7; D is perhaps TRBD2 (6 bases). Germline V lookup: CDR1 SQVTM, CDR2 ANQGSEA. This CDR3 spans 12 amino acids. Trimming removed 1 base from V and 7 bases from J, with 11 bases in between. The CDR3 is CSVEAGGWEQYF. CDR3 nucleotides: TGCAGCGTTGAAGCAGGAGGGTGGGAGCAGTACTTC.

V usage is TRBV6-1 and J usage is TRBJ2-1; D is ambiguous. Trimming took off 2 bases at V and 4 bases at J, with 6 bases between the two ends. CDR3 size: 13 residues. Germline-derived CDR1 and CDR2 are MNHNS and SASEGT. CDR3 bases: TGTGCCAGCAGTGAAACTGAGTACAATGAGCAGTTCTTC. Translated: CASSETEYNEQFF.

The gene calls are TRBV5-1 and TRBJ1-2, with a tentative D call TRBD1 (6 bases). Germline assignment: CDR1 SGHRS and CDR2 YFSETQ. V lost 5 bases to trimming and J lost 3 bases, with 11 bases between them. CDR3 length: 13 residues. The CDR3 is CASSRGSDYGYTF. The CDR3 DNA sequence: TGCGCCAGCAGTAGGGGGTCCGACTATGGCTACACCTTC.

In its sample, this clone was seen a few times. This chain uses TRBV19 with TRBJ2-3, with D possibly TRBD2 on 6 matching bases. CDR1 LNHDA and CDR2 SQIVND come from the germline V gene (reference sequence). V lost 8 bases, J lost 7 bases, and 16 bases lay in between. CDR3 length: 13 amino acids. For the CDR3, the DNA is TGTGCCAGTTCCCTGGAGGGCCGGAATACGCAGTATTTT. Amino acid sequence: CASSLEGRNTQYF.